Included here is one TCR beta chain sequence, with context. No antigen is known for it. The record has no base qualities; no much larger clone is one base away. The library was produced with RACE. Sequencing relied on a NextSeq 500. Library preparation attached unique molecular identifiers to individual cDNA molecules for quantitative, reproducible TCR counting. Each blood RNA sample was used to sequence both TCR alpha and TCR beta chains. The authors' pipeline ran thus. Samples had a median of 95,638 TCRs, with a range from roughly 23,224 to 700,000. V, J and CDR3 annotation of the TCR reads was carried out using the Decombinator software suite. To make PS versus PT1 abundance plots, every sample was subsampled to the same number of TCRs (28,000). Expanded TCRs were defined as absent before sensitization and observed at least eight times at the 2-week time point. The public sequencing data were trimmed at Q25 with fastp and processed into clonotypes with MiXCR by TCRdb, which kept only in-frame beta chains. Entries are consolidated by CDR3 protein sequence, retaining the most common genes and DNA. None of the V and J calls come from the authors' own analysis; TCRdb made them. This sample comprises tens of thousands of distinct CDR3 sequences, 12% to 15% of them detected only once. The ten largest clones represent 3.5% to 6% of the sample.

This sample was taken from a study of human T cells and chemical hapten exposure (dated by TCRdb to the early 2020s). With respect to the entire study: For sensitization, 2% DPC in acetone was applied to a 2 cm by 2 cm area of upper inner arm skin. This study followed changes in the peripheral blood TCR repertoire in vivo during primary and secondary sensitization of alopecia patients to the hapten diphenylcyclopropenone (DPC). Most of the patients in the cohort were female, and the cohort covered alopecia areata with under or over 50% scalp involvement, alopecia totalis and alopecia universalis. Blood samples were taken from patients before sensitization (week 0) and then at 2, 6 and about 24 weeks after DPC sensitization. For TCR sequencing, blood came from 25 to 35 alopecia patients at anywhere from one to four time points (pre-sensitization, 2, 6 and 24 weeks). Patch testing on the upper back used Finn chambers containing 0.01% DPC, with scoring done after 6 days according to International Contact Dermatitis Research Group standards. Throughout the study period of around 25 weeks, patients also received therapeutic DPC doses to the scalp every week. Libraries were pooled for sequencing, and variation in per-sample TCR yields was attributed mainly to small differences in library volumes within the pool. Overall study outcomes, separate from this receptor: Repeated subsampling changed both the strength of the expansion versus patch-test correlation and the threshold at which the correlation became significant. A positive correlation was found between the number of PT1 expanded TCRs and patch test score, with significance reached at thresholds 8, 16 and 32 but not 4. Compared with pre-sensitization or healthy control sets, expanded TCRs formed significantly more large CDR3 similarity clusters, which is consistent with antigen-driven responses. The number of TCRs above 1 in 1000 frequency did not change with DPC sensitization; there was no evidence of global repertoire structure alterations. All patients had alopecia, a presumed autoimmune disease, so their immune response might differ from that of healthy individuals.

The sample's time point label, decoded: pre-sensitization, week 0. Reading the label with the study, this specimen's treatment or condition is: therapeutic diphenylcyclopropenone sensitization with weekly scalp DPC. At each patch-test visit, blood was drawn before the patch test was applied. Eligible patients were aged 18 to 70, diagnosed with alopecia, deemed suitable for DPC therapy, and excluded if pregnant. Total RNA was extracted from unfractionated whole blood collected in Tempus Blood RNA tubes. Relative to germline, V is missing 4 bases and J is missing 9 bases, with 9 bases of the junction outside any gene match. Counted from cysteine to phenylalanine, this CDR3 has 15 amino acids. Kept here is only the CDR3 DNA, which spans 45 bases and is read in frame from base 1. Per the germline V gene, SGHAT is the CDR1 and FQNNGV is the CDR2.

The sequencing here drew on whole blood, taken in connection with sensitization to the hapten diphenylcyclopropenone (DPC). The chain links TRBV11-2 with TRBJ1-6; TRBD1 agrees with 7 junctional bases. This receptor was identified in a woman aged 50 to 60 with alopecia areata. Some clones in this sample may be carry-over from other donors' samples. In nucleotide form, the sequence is TGTGCCAGCAGCTCGACAAAGGGGGCTTCTTCACCCCTCCACTTT. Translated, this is CASSSTKGASSPLHF.